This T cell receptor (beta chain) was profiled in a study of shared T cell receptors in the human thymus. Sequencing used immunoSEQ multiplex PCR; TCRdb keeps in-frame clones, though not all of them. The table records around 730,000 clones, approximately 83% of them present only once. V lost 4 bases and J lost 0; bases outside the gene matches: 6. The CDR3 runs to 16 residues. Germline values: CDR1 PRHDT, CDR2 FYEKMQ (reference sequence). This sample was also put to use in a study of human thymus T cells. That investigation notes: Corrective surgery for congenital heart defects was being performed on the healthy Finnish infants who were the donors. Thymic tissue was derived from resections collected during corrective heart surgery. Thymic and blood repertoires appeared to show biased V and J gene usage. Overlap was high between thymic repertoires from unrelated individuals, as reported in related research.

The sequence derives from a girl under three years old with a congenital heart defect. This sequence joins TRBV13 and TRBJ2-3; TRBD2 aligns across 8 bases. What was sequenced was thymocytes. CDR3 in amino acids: CASSWQRGYSTDTQYF. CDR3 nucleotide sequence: TGTGCCAGCAGCTGGCAGCGGGGGTATAGCACAGATACGCAGTATTTT.